Below, 30 T cell receptor beta chains from the same sample are listed, as sequenced in a study of shared clonotypes between healthy human individuals. The naive CD8 subset, CD45RO-negative cells positively selected for CCR7, excluded terminally differentiated effector memory CD45RA+ cells. TCRdb's table, derived via immunoSEQ multiplex PCR, lists solely in-frame clones and lacks some. The table lists around 2,000,000 clones, approximately 95% of them singletons. Sequenced sample: naive CD8+ T cells sorted from blood. The source is a man younger than 30 in good health.

The chain uses TRBV7-8 and TRBJ2-7; 8 bases are shared with TRBD1. The CDR3 is made up of 17 amino acids. V shed 5 bases and J 0 bases; nucleotides not matched to a gene: 12. Germline values: CDR1 SGHVS, CDR2 FQNEAQ. The CDR3 coding sequence is TGTGCCAGCAGCACCTACCAGTGGGACAGGAGCTCCTACGAGCAGTACTTC. Its protein product is CASSTYQWDRSSYEQYF. Variable domain in full (rest from reference TRBV7-8 and TRBJ2-7): GAGVSQSPRYKVAKRGQDVALRCDPISGHVSLFWYQQALGQGPEFLTYFQNEAQLDKSGLPSDRFFAERPEGSVSTLKIQRTQQEDSAVYLCASSTYQWDRSSYEQYFGPGTRLTVT.

The genes are TRBV4-3 and TRBJ2-7; 7 positions agree with TRBD2. CDR3 size: 16 residues. Germline CDR1 LGHNA, CDR2 YSLEER. Trimming at V came to 0 bases and at J to 2 bases, leaving 7 bases not matched to a gene. CDR3: CASSQDLASGTYEQYF. As DNA, the CDR3 is TGCGCCAGCAGCCAAGATCTGGCTAGCGGTACCTACGAGCAGTACTTC.

In the case of this clone: Other DNA sequences in this sample translate to the same CDR3. This sequence joins TRBV5-8 and TRBJ1-1; D is unresolved. CDR1 and CDR2 from the germline V gene are SGHTS and YDEGEE. The V and J ends lost 2 bases and 1 base respectively, with 6 bases between them. The CDR3 totals 13 residues. The CDR3 sequence is CASSLTPNTEAFF. The CDR3 DNA sequence: TGTGCCAGCAGCTTAACGCCGAACACTGAAGCTTTCTTT.

The chain combines TRBV5-6 with TRBJ2-2, with 7 nucleotides matching TRBD2. The CDR3 covers 16 residues. V dropped 0 bases and J dropped 4; count of bases not matched to a gene: 6. CDR1 is SGHDT and CDR2 is YYEEEE in the germline V gene. The chain's CDR3 is CASSLALAEITGELFF. CDR3 DNA sequence: TGTGCCAGCAGCTTGGCCCTAGCGGAGATCACCGGGGAGCTGTTTTTT.

This clone was counted between two and nine times. The chain combines TRBV10-3 with TRBJ1-5, with D perhaps TRBD1 (6 bases). Germline V gives CDR1 ENHRY, CDR2 SYGVKD. Trimming shortened V by 3 bases and J by 3 bases, and 12 bases separated the two germline ends. CDR3 size: 15 residues. The CDR3 loop is CAISEGPGANQPQHF. As DNA, the CDR3 is TGTGCCATCAGTGAAGGGCCAGGGGCCAATCAGCCCCAGCATTTT.

This clone was recorded once. CDR3 region: CASSLLAGPNEQFF. DNA for the CDR3: TGTGCCAGCAGTTTACTAGCGGGACCCAATGAGCAGTTCTTC. The chain uses TRBV28 and TRBJ2-1, with 9 bases identical to TRBD2. There are 14 residues in the CDR3. Germline CDR1 and CDR2: MDHEN and SYDVKM. With 2 bases clipped from V and 6 bases from J, the junction kept 2 bases outside the gene matches.

Turning to this clone: The sample carries other DNA sequences with the same CDR3. V is TRBV19 and J is TRBJ2-7; 8 positions match TRBD2. The length of the CDR3 is 14 residues. V trimming: 8 bases; J trimming: 3 bases; junction bases outside the gene matches: 9. Germline CDR1 LNHDA, CDR2 SQIVND (reference sequence). Here the CDR3 reads CASSAGLVGYEQYF. The CDR3 nucleotides read TGTGCCAGTTCCGCGGGACTAGTGGGCTACGAGCAGTACTTC.

V usage is TRBV7-9 and J usage is TRBJ2-5; 13 bases match TRBD2. This CDR3 contains 16 residues. J was trimmed by 5 bases and V by 3 bases; bases with no gene match: 6. Germline V gene data show CDR1 as SEHNR and CDR2 as FQNEAQ (reference sequence). The CDR3 coding sequence is TGTGCCAGCAGCTTGCCGGGACTAGCGGGGTCGGAGACCCAGTACTTC. This gives the protein CASSLPGLAGSETQYF.

This chain connects TRBV11-2 to TRBJ1-2, with 7 bases lining up with TRBD1. Germline V gives CDR1 SGHAT, CDR2 FQNNGV. V was pared by 5 bases and J by 3 bases, with 12 bases of the junction left unmatched. This CDR3 is 16 amino acids long. The CDR3: CASSPGGSSGDYGYTF. CDR3 coding DNA: TGTGCCAGCAGCCCAGGGGGAAGTAGTGGGGACTATGGCTACACCTTC.

V usage is TRBV21-1 and J usage is TRBJ1-5; TRBD1 was called by the table and not checked on the DNA. TRBV21-1 is annotated as a pseudogene. The length of the CDR3 is 16 residues. The CDR3 here is CASSKANPDQGQPQHF. Written as DNA, the CDR3 is TGTGCCAGCAGCAAAGCTAACCCGGACCAGGGTCAGCCCCAGCATTTT.

The V call is TRBV9, the J call TRBJ2-5; the D call may be TRBD1 or TRBD2 (5 bases each). The germline V and J ends were trimmed by 4 bases and 0 bases, with 10 bases remaining between them. The CDR3 consists of 14 residues. From germline, CDR1 is SGDLS and CDR2 YYNGEE. This CDR3 is CASSLWGNQETQYF. The CDR3 DNA is TGTGCCAGCAGCTTGTGGGGGAACCAAGAGACCCAGTACTTC.

V is TRBV7-9 and J is TRBJ2-1; 8 positions agree with TRBD1. Trimming at V came to 0 bases and at J to 6 bases, leaving 13 bases not matched to a gene. Germline V lookup: CDR1 SEHNR, CDR2 FQNEAQ (reference sequence). This CDR3 is 18 amino acids long. The CDR3 loop reads CASSLAWRTTGVGNEQFF. The CDR3 DNA is TGTGCCAGCAGCTTAGCTTGGCGTACGACAGGGGTGGGCAATGAGCAGTTCTTC.

The DNA for the CDR3 is TGTGCCAGCAGTTGGACAGGGGAAGGAAACACCATATATTTT. It is translated as CASSWTGEGNTIYF. The V call is TRBV6-6, the J call TRBJ1-3, with 9 bases identical to TRBD1. Trimming cost V 4 bases and J 4 bases; bases outside gene matches: 2. Germline CDR1 is MNHNY and CDR2 is SVGAGI (reference sequence). CDR3 length: 14 amino acids.

The V and J genes are TRBV5-6 and TRBJ2-5, with 8 bases lining up with TRBD2. Germline loops: CDR1 SGHDT, CDR2 YYEEEE. This CDR3 is built from 15 residues. Germline trimming cut 0 bases from V and 4 bases from J; bases unmatched to any gene: 5. CDR3 loop: CASSLASGGRETQYF. The DNA of the CDR3 is TGTGCCAGCAGCTTGGCCAGCGGGGGAAGAGAGACCCAGTACTTC.

This clone was seen just once. V is TRBV7-9 and J is TRBJ2-1; D is possibly TRBD2 (6 bases). The CDR3 runs to 16 residues. Trimming stripped 4 bases from V and 1 base from J, with 14 bases between. Germline V gives CDR1 SEHNR, CDR2 FQNEAQ (reference sequence). The CDR3 nucleotides read TGTGCCAGCAGCTCTAGGGCGGCGGGGTCCTACAATGAGCAGTTCTTC. This codes for CASSSRAAGSYNEQFF.

The chain is built from TRBV27 and TRBJ1-6; maybe TRBD1 (5 bases). The V and J ends lost 3 bases and 8 bases respectively, with 11 bases between them. This CDR3 region has 14 residues. Looked up from germline, CDR1 is MNHEY and CDR2 is SMNVEV (reference sequence). CDR3 in DNA: TGTGCCAGCAGTTTTGTAGGGGCTGATTCACCCCTCCACTTT. Protein sequence: CASSFVGADSPLHF.

The V and J genes are TRBV7-3 and TRBJ2-1; D is undetermined. The V and J ends lost 1 base and 1 base respectively, with 11 bases between them. CDR1 and CDR2 (germline): SGHTA, FQGTGA. This CDR3 comprises 16 residues. CDR3 region: CASSLSTRGSYNEQFF. The DNA of the CDR3 is TGTGCCAGCAGCTTAAGCACCCGTGGATCCTACAATGAGCAGTTCTTC.

The chain uses TRBV27 and TRBJ2-2, with D tentatively TRBD1 or TRBD2 (5 bases each). Trimming shortened V by 5 bases and J by 6 bases, and 19 bases separated the two germline ends. Germline CDR1 MNHEY, CDR2 SMNVEV (reference sequence). The CDR3 length is 16 residues. The chain's CDR3 is CASSPSRGEIAGELFF. CDR3 nucleotide sequence: TGTGCCAGCAGTCCTAGCAGAGGGGAGATCGCCGGGGAGCTGTTTTTT.

The chain links TRBV6-5 to TRBJ2-2; D is perhaps TRBD2 (6 bases). The germline V and J ends were trimmed by 0 bases and 4 bases, with 12 bases remaining between them. CDR1 and CDR2 (germline): MNHEY, SVGAGI. This CDR3 comprises 16 residues. The CDR3 is CASSYSPSEGTGELFF. The CDR3 DNA reads as TGTGCCAGCAGTTACTCGCCTAGCGAGGGCACCGGGGAGCTGTTTTTT.

This clone has more than one count but fewer than ten. The J gene is TRBJ2-7, the V gene TRBV13, with D maybe TRBD1 (5 bases). This CDR3 has 14 residues. V was shortened by 2 bases and J by 2 bases, with 10 bases between the two germline ends. Germline V lookup: CDR1 PRHDT, CDR2 FYEKMQ (reference sequence). The CDR3 region has the DNA TGTGCCAGCAGCTTAAAGGGGCCCGCCTACGAGCAGTACTTC. Its protein product is CASSLKGPAYEQYF.

A word on this clone: This sample includes further DNA sequences coding for the same CDR3. The gene calls are TRBV12-5 and TRBJ1-1; TRBD1 aligns across 7 bases. The germline CDR1 and CDR2 sequences are LGHNT and FRNRAP. V shed 6 bases and J 1 base; nucleotides not matched to a gene: 2. The CDR3 has 13 amino acids. The CDR3 region has the DNA TGTGCTAGTGGCAGACAGGGGAACACTGAAGCTTTCTTT. As protein: CASGRQGNTEAFF. The full variable domain, with the rest looked up from reference TRBV12-5 and TRBJ1-1, is DARVTQTPRHKVTEMGQEVTMRCQPILGHNTVFWYRQTMMQGLELLAYFRNRAPLDDSGMPKDRFSAEMPDATLATLKIQPSEPRDSAVYFCASGRQGNTEAFFGQGTRLTVV.

This rearrangement joins TRBV18 to TRBJ2-3; 11 nucleotides agree with TRBD2. The trim removed 5 bases at V and 5 bases at J, leaving 6 bases unmatched. Germline CDR1 and CDR2: KGHSH and LQKENI. This CDR3 comprises 15 residues. The CDR3 here is CASSDSGRAGDTQYF. Written as DNA, the CDR3 is TGTGCCAGCTCAGATAGCGGGAGGGCCGGAGATACGCAGTATTTT. Based on the CDR3 plus reference TRBV18 and TRBJ2-3, the full variable domain is NAGVMQNPRHLVRRRGQEARLRCSPMKGHSHVYWYRQLPEEGLKFMVYLQKENIIDESGMPKERFSAEFPKEGPSILRIQQVVRGDSAAYFCASSDSGRAGDTQYFGPGTRLTVL.

The chain couples TRBV19 to TRBJ2-1; maybe TRBD2 (5 bases). The length of the CDR3 is 14 residues. The germline V and J ends were trimmed by 5 bases and 5 bases, with 13 bases remaining between them. Germline loops: CDR1 LNHDA, CDR2 SQIVND (reference sequence). CDR3 nucleotides: TGTGCCAGTAGTTGGGCCGAGGGAAACAATGAGCAGTTCTTC. The encoded protein is CASSWAEGNNEQFF.

The V call is TRBV27, the J call TRBJ1-2; D is unresolved. Germline V gives CDR1 MNHEY, CDR2 SMNVEV (reference sequence). This CDR3 comprises 15 residues. Between the trimmed V and J ends, which lost 5 bases and 5 bases, there was a span of 18 bases. DNA for the CDR3: TGTGCCAGCAGTCCCGCCGGGGAGGTCTGGTATGGCTACACCTTC. Translated, it gives CASSPAGEVWYGYTF.

This chain uses TRBV27 with TRBJ2-7; 10 positions match TRBD1. CDR3 size: 17 residues. From germline, CDR1 is MNHEY and CDR2 SMNVEV (reference sequence). The trim removed 2 bases at V and 4 bases at J, leaving 11 bases unmatched. The CDR3 nucleotides read TGTGCCAGCAGTTTAGCCCCACTCCGGGACAGGGGTTACGAGCAGTACTTC. This sequence encodes CASSLAPLRDRGYEQYF.

In DNA form, the CDR3 reads TGTGCCTGGAACCCGGGACAGGGGAGATTCAATGAGCAGTTCTTC. This encodes CAWNPGQGRFNEQFF. The rearrangement uses TRBV30 and TRBJ2-1, with 10 bases matching TRBD1. This CDR3 comprises 15 residues. With V trimmed by 4 bases and J by 6 bases, 9 bases remained unmatched. Germline CDR1 and CDR2: GTSNPN and SVGIG (reference sequence). Using reference TRBV30 and TRBJ2-1 for the parts outside the CDR3, the full variable domain is SQTIHQWPATLVQPVGSPLSLECTVEGTSNPNLYWYRQAAGRGLQLLFYSVGIGQISSEVPQNLSASRPQDRQFILSSKKLLLSDSGFYLCAWNPGQGRFNEQFFGPGTRLTVL.

The rearrangement uses TRBV2 and TRBJ2-1; D is perhaps TRBD1 (5 bases). The length of the CDR3 is 15 residues. Trimming shortened V by 8 bases and J by 4 bases, and 18 bases separated the two germline ends. Germline V gene data show CDR1 as SNHLY and CDR2 as FYNNEI. CDR3 region: CASQLVLSGYNEQFF. In DNA form, the CDR3 reads TGTGCCAGCCAATTGGTTCTCTCAGGGTACAATGAGCAGTTCTTC. Complete variable domain (other parts from reference TRBV2 and TRBJ2-1): EPEVTQTPSHQVTQMGQEVILRCVPISNHLYFYWYRQILGQKVEFLVSFYNNEISEKSEIFDDQFSVERPDGSNFTLKIRSTKLEDSAMYFCASQLVLSGYNEQFFGPGTRLTVL.

To note about this clone: The sample contains more than one DNA sequence encoding this CDR3. The CDR3 sequence is CSVTGGDYNEQFF. Written as DNA, the CDR3 is TGCAGCGTTACAGGGGGCGACTACAATGAGCAGTTCTTC. The J gene is TRBJ2-1, the V gene TRBV29-1; 9 bases agree with TRBD1. The CDR3 is 13 amino acids. Germline CDR1 and CDR2: SQVTM and ANQGSEA. Trimming removed 5 bases from V and 3 bases from J; junction bases left unmatched: 2.

The rearrangement uses TRBV6-5 and TRBJ1-5; no firm D call. The CDR3 covers 13 residues. Per the germline V gene, CDR1 is MNHEY and CDR2 is SVGAGI. The V and J ends lost 5 bases and 2 bases respectively, with 7 bases between them. This chain's CDR3 is CASSNVGNQPQHF. DNA for the CDR3: TGTGCCAGCAGTAATGTTGGCAATCAGCCCCAGCATTTT.

The CDR3 nucleotides read TGTGCCAGCAGTGCCTGGACTAGCGGGAGTTACGAGCAGTACTTC. Protein: CASSAWTSGSYEQYF. The V and J genes are TRBV6-5 and TRBJ2-7; 13 bases map to TRBD2. This CDR3 comprises 15 residues. The germline gives CDR1 MNHEY, CDR2 SVGAGI. V trimming: 5 bases; J trimming: 4 bases; junction bases outside the gene matches: 5.